One and the same sample provided the 3 T cell receptor beta chains below, sequenced in a study of Graves' ophthalmopathy and Graves' hyperthyroidism. As the template, RNA transcripts were used to amplify TCR beta CDR3 regions. The first-round RT-PCR employed HTBI primers together with the Qiagen OneStep RT-PCR kit. A multiplex PCR was then performed as the second round. TCRdb fed the multiplex PCR reads into MiXCR, producing one record per CDR3 protein. The sample includes over a million distinct CDR3 sequences, about 35% of them seen just once. The sample consisted of peripheral blood or thyroid tissue (not recorded which). These receptors all stem from an adult man with Graves' hyperthyroidism.

This clonotype was detected a few times. The gene calls are TRBV20-1 and TRBJ1-2; D gene ambiguous. Trimming removed 6 bases at V and 7 bases at J, with 15 bases between. Per the germline V gene, CDR1 is DFQATT and CDR2 is SNEGSKA (reference sequence). The CDR3 has 12 residues. CDR3 protein: CSASRAFPGYTF. CDR3 DNA sequence: TGCAGTGCCTCAAGGGCATTTCCTGGCTACACCTTC.

This clonotype was counted ten times or more. The chain uses TRBV7-9 and TRBJ1-2, with TRBD1 matching over 8 bases. V shed 4 bases and J 8 bases; nucleotides not matched to a gene: 6. CDR3 length: 13 residues. Germline V gene sequence: CDR1 SEHNR, CDR2 FQNEAQ (reference sequence). The CDR3 bases are TGTGCCAGCAGCTCGACAGGGGCTCCGGGCTACACCTTC. Protein product: CASSSTGAPGYTF. Variable domain in full (rest from reference TRBV7-9 and TRBJ1-2): DTGVSQNPRHKITKRGQNVTFRCDPISEHNRLYWYRQTLGQGPEFLTYFQNEAQLEKSRLLSDRFSAERPKGSFSTLEIQRTEQGDSAMYLCASSSTGAPGYTFGSGTRLTVV.

This clonotype was seen ten or more times. The genes are TRBV10-3 and TRBJ2-2; TRBD1 matches at 8 bases. The CDR3 is made up of 16 amino acids. Germline CDR1 is ENHRY and CDR2 is SYGVKD. The V and J ends lost 6 bases and 2 bases, in that order; junction bases with no gene match: 8. In DNA form, the CDR3 reads TGTGCCATCAGACGGACAGGGCCAAGAAACACCGGGGAGCTGTTTTTT. Translating it yields CAIRRTGPRNTGELFF.